This T cell receptor beta chain was captured by sequencing in a study of T cells in Graves' hyperthyroidism and ophthalmopathy. Study-wide findings and caveats: For ophthalmopathy, model prediction preceded onset by a median 6.5 months. Most expanded thyroid clonotypes above 0.001 also appeared in blood.

This clonotype was detected many times. Its antigen is not known. The source of the PBMCs was approximately 10 ml of fresh peripheral blood. Template material for amplifying TCR beta CDR3 regions consisted of RNA transcripts. HTBI primers were used for first-round RT-PCR of the TCR CDR3. TCRdb re-analysed the multiplex PCR reads in MiXCR, keeping a single row per CDR3 protein. The sample lists a few hundred thousand distinct CDR3 sequences, about 14% occurring once. The V end was cut by 1 base, the J end by 5 bases, with 11 bases between. The CDR3 is 14 residues long. Germline CDR1 and CDR2: MDHEN and SYDVKM.

Material for sequencing was blood. This clonotype originated in a woman in her 30s with Graves' ophthalmopathy. This chain connects TRBV28 to TRBJ2-5; a possible D gene is TRBD2 (5 bases). The CDR3 protein is CASSLYKSGETQYF. CDR3 bases: TGTGCCAGCAGTTTATATAAGAGCGGTGAGACCCAGTACTTC. The full variable domain, completed using reference TRBV28 and TRBJ2-5, is DVKVTQSSRYLVKRTGEKVFLECVQDMDHENMFWYRQDPGLGLRLIYFSYDVKMKEKGDIPEGYSVSREKKERFSLILESASTNQTSMYLCASSLYKSGETQYFGPGTRLLVL.